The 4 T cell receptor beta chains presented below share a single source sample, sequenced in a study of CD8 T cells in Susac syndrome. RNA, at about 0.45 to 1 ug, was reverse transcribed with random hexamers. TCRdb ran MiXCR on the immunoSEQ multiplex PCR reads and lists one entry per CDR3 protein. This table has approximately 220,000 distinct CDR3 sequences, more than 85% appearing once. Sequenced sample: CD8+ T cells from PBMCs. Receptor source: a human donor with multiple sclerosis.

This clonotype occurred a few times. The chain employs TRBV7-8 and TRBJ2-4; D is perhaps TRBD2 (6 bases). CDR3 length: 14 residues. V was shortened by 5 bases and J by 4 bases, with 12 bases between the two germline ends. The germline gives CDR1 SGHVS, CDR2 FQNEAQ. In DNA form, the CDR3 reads TGTGCCAGCAGCGCAGGGACTTCGAAAAACATTCAGTACTTC. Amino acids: CASSAGTSKNIQYF.

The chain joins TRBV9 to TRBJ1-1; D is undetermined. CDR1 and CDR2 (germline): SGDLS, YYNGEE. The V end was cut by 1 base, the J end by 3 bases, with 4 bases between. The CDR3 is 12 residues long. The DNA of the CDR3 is TGTGCCAGCAGCGTAAAGTACACTGAAGCTTTCTTT. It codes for CASSVKYTEAFF. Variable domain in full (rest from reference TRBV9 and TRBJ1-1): DSGVTQTPKHLITATGQRVTLRCSPRSGDLSVYWYQQSLDQGLQFLIQYYNGEERAKGNILERFSAQQFPDLHSELNLSSLELGDSALYFCASSVKYTEAFFGQGTRLTVV.

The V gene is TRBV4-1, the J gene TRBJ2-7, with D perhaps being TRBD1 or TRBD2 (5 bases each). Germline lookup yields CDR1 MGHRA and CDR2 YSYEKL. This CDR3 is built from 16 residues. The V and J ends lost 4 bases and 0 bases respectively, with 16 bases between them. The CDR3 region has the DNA TGCGCCAGCAGCCTTAATGCTCCCGGGACCTCCTACGAGCAGTACTTC. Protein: CASSLNAPGTSYEQYF.

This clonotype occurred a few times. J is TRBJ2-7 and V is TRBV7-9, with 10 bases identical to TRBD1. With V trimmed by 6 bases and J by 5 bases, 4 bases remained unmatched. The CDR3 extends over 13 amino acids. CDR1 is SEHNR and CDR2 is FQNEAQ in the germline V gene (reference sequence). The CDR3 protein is CASSFGQGDEQYF. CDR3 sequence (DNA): TGTGCCAGCAGTTTCGGACAGGGGGACGAGCAGTACTTC.